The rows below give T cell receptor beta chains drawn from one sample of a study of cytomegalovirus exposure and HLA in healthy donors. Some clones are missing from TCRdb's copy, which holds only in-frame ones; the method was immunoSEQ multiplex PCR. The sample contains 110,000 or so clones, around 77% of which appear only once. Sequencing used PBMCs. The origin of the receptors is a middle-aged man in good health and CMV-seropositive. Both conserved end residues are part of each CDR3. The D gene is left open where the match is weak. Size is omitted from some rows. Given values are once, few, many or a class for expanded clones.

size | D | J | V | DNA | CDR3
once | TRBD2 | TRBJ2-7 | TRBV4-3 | TGCGCCAGCAGCCAAGTTAATAGCGGGACCTACGAGCAGTACTTC | CASSQVNSGTYEQYF
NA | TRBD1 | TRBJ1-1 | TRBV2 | TGTGCCAGCAGCCGAACAGGGGACACTGAAGCTTTCTTT | CASSRTGDTEAFF
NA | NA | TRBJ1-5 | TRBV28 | TGTGCCAGCAACCTCCCAGGGGAGCCCCAGCATTTT | CASNLPGEPQHF
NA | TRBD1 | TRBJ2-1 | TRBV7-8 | TGTGCCAGCAGCCCCGACAGGGGTGAGCAGTTCTTC | CASSPDRGEQFF
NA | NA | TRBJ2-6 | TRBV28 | TGTGCCAGCAGCCTTGAAGCCGGGGCCAACGTCCTGACTTTC | CASSLEAGANVLTF
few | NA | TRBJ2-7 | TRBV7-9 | TGTGCCAGCAGCTTATTTCCGGGGTACTACGAGCAGTACTTC | CASSLFPGYYEQYF
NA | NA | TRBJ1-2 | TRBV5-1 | TGCGCCAGCAGCCCGGACACCTATGGCTACACCTTC | CASSPDTYGYTF
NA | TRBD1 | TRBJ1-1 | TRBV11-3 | TGTGCCAGCAGCTTAGCTGCCGGGACAGGGAACAAGTGCACTGAAGCTTTCTTT | CASSLAAGTGNKCTEAFF
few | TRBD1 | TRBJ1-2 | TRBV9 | TGTGCCAGCAGCGCGGGACAGCACTATGGCTACACCTTC | CASSAGQHYGYTF
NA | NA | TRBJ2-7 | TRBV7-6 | TGTGCCAGCAGCTTAGACAGGTCATCCTCCTACGAGCAGTACTTC | CASSLDRSSSYEQYF
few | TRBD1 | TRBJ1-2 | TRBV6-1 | TGTGCCAGCCGGGACAGGGCGCATGGCTACACCTTC | CASRDRAHGYTF
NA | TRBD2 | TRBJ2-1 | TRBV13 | TGTGCCAGCAGCTCCCCGGGACTAGCGGGAGTTGATGAGCAGTTCTTC | CASSSPGLAGVDEQFF
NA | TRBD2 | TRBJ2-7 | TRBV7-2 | TGTGCCAGCAGTTTCGCGGGAGGGCCGGGCGAGCAGTACTTC | CASSFAGGPGEQYF
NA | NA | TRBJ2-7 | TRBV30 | TGTGCCTGGAGATGGGCAGGGGTCTACGAGCAGTACTTC | CAWRWAGVYEQYF
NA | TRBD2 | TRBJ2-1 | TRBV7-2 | TGTGCCAGCAGACGGACTAGCGGGGTCTCCTACAATGAGCAGTTCTTC | CASRRTSGVSYNEQFF
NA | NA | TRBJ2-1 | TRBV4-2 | TGTGCCAGCAGCCAAGAGTTCCAGGCCCTCCGCAATGAGCAGTTCTTC | CASSQEFQALRNEQFF
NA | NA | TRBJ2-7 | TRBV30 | TGTGCCTGGAGTGTAGGGGGGGTGTCCTACGAGCAGTACTTC | CAWSVGGVSYEQYF
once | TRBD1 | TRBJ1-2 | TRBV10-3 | TGTGCCATAACCGGGACAGGGGGATATGGCTACACCTTC | CAITGTGGYGYTF
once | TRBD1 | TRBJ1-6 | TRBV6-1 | TGTGCCAGCAGGGACAGGGGTGTTTCACCCCTCCACTTT | CASRDRGVSPLHF
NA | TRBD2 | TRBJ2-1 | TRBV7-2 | TGTGCCAGCAGACCACCGGGACTAGCGGGAGGGAGCTCCTACAATGAGCAGTTCTTC | CASRPPGLAGGSSYNEQFF
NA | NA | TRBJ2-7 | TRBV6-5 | TGTGCCAGCAGTCTGGGAGGTCTAGGGTCGTACGAGCAGTACTTC | CASSLGGLGSYEQYF
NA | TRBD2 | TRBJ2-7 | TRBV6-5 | TGTGCCAGCAGTTTAGCGGGAGGGCCGTCCTACGAGCAGTACTTC | CASSLAGGPSYEQYF
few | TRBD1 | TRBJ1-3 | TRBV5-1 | TGCGCCAGCAGCCGTGACAGGGTCAGCTCTGGAAACACCATATATTTT | CASSRDRVSSGNTIYF
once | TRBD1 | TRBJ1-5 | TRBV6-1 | TGTGCCAGCAGTGAACAGGGGGCCCCACAGCCCCAGCATTTT | CASSEQGAPQPQHF
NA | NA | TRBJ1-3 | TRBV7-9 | TGTGCCAGCAGCCTCACGACAGTGAGAAACACCATATATTTT | CASSLTTVRNTIYF